The T cell receptor beta chain described here comes from a study of T cell responses to AZD1222 COVID-19 vaccine. Produced via immunoSEQ multiplex PCR; TCRdb's table is partial and in-frame only. There are fewer than 110,000 clones in the sample; 90% occur only once, and 4% to 5.5% lies in the top ten. Germline loops: CDR1 SEHNR, CDR2 FQNEAQ (reference sequence). The V end lost 3 bases, the J end lost 2 bases, and 8 bases lay between the germline ends. The CDR3 runs to 14 residues. Sequences were derived from peripheral blood, sampled on day 0 of AZD1222 vaccination. This sequence joins TRBV7-9 and TRBJ1-3; D is unresolved. The receptor was isolated from an adult in good health. The CDR3 DNA reads as TGTGCCAGCAGCTTTAAGGGTGCTGGAAACACCATATATTTT. Translated: CASSFKGAGNTIYF.